What follows describes a single TCR beta chain. The antigen is undetermined. Repertoires were generated with immunoSEQ multiplex PCR, while TCRdb's copy carries only in-frame clones and drops some. The profile shows some 210,000 clones, 75% to 90% of them singletons. This record belongs to a study of cytomegalovirus exposure and HLA in healthy donors. The study's findings and limits: Listed as cytomegalovirus-associated were 150 or so TCR beta chains.

Germline CDR1 KGHSH, CDR2 LQKENI. Trimming took 3 bases from V and 0 from J, leaving 18 bases between them. This CDR3 region has 18 residues. The chain is built from TRBV18 and TRBJ2-1, with D tentatively TRBD1 or TRBD2 (5 bases each). The origin of this receptor is a woman between 18 and 29 years old in good health and CMV-seronegative. What was sequenced was PBMCs. The CDR3: CASSPTLSGTFSYNEQFF. For the CDR3, the DNA is TGTGCCAGCTCACCCACGCTCTCGGGGACCTTCTCCTACAATGAGCAGTTCTTC.